This TCR beta chain was observed in a study of blood T cell repertoires in COVID-19. The wider study: COVID-19 samples from acute and convalescent phases originated in the United States, Italy and Spain. Sample material is recorded as cDNA or gDNA derived from T cells, B-cell-depleted T cells, or PBMCs.

Original analysis: Nucleated cell number was recorded as an estimate derived from reference gene primer amplification. Libraries were prepared by immunoSEQ multiplex PCR; TCRdb keeps only in-frame clonotypes and omits some of them. The DNA was the basis for D and trimming; V, J and clone size are from that table. The sample has fewer than 200,000 clones; more than 70% are singletons. The germline V gene encodes CDR1 SGDLS and CDR2 YYNGEE. V lost 4 bases to trimming and J lost 2 bases, with 12 bases between them. The CDR3 has 15 amino acids. This sequence originates from a man between 60 and 75 years old who had recovered from COVID-19. The V and J genes are TRBV9 and TRBJ2-2; D is ambiguous. Sequencing was carried out using PBMCs or T cells enriched from blood (not recorded which). The CDR3 here is CASSPRVDNTGELFF. DNA of the CDR3: TGTGCCAGCAGCCCCCGGGTAGACAACACCGGGGAGCTGTTTTTT.